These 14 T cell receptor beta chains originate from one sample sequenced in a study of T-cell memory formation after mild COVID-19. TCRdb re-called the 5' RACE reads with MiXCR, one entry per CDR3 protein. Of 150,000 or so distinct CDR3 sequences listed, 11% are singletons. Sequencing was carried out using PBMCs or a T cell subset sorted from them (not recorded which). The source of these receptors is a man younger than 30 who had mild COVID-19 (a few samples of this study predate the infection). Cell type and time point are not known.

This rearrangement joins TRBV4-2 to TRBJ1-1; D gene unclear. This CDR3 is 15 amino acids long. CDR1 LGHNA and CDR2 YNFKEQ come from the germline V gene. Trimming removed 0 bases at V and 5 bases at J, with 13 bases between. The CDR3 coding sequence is TGTGCCAGCAGCCAAGAATCTAGCCCTCAAACTGAAGCTTTCTTT. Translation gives CASSQESSPQTEAFF.

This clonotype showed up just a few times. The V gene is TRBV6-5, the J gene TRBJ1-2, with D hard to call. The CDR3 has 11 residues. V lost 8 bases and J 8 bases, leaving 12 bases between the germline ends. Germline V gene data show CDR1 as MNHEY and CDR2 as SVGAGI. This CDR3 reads CASVGGLGYTF. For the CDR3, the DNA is TGTGCCAGCGTGGGAGGGCTGGGCTACACCTTC.

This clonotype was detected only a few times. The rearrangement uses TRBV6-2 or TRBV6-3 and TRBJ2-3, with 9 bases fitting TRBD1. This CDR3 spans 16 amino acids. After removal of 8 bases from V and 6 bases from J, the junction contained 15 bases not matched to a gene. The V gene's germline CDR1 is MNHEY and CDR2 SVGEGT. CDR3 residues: CASQDRQGVSSDTQYF. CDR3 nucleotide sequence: TGTGCCAGCCAAGATCGACAGGGGGTTTCATCGGATACGCAGTATTTT.

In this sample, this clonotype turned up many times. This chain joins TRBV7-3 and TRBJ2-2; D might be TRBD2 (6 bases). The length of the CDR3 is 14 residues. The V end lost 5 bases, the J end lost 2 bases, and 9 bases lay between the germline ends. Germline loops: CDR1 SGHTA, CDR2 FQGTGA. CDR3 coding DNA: TGTGCCAGCAGCCCCGGGGGAAACACCGGGGAGCTGTTTTTT. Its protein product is CASSPGGNTGELFF. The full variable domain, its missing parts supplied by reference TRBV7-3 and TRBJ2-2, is GAGVSQTPSNKVTEKGKYVELRCDPISGHTALYWYRQSLGQGPEFLIYFQGTGAADDSGLPNDRFFAVRPEGSVSTLKIQRTERGDSAVYLCASSPGGNTGELFFGEGSRLTVL.

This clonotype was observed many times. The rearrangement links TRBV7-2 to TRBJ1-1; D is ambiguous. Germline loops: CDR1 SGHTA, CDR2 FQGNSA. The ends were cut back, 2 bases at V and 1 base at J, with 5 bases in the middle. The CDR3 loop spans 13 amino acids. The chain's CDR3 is CASSLQPNTEAFF. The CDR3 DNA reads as TGTGCCAGCAGCTTACAACCGAACACTGAAGCTTTCTTT.

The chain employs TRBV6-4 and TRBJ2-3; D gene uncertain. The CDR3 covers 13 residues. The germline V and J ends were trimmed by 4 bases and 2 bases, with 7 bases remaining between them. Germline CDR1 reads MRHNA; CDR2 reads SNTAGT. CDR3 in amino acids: CASSGLLTDTQYF. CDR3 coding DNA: TGTGCCAGCAGTGGGCTTCTCACAGATACGCAGTATTTT.

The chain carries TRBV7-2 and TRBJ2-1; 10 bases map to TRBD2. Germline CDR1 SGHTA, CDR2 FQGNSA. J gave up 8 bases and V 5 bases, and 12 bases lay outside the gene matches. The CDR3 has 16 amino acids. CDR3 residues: CASSPESGGASDEQFF. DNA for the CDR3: TGTGCCAGCAGCCCCGAGAGCGGGGGGGCATCTGATGAGCAGTTCTTC.

The CDR3 sequence: CASSAGTGGIQPQHF. The DNA of the CDR3 is TGTGCCAGCTCAGCGGGGACAGGGGGCATTCAGCCCCAGCATTTT. This chain links TRBV18 with TRBJ1-5, with 12 bases fitting TRBD1. Germline V gene sequence: CDR1 KGHSH, CDR2 LQKENI. V shed 5 bases and J 6 bases; nucleotides not matched to a gene: 5. The CDR3 is 15 amino acids.

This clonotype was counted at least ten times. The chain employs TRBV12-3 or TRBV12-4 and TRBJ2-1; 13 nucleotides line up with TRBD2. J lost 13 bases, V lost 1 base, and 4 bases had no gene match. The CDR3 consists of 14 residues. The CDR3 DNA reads TGTGCCAGCAGTTTAGTTGGACTAGCGGGGGAACAGTTCTTC. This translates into CASSLVGLAGEQFF.

The CDR3 DNA reads TGTGCCAGCAGTTTCCAGGTCACTGAAGCTTTCTTT. Amino acids: CASSFQVTEAFF. This chain uses TRBV12-3 or TRBV12-4 with TRBJ1-1, with D uncertain. Trimming stripped 3 bases from V and 4 bases from J, with 6 bases between. This CDR3 contains 12 residues.

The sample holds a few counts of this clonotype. DNA of the CDR3: TGTGCCAGCCTTGGGGGACTTAGCACAGATACGCAGTATTTT. Its translation: CASLGGLSTDTQYF. The chain carries TRBV12-3 or TRBV12-4 and TRBJ2-3; tentative D call: TRBD2 (6 bases). The CDR3 is 14 residues long. With 8 bases removed from V and 0 bases from J, the gap between germline ends came to 12 bases.

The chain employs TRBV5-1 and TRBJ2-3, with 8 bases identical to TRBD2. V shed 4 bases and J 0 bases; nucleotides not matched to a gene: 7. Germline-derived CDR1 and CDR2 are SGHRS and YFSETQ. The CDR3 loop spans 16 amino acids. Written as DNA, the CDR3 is TGCGCCAGCAGCCCCGGGAGCGGGGGCAGCACAGATACGCAGTATTTT. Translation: CASSPGSGGSTDTQYF.

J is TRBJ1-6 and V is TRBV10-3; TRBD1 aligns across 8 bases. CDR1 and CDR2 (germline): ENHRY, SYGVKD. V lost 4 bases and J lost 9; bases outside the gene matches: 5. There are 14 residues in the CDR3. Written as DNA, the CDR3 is TGTGCCATCAGTGGACAGGGGCAAGGTTCACCCCTCCACTTT. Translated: CAISGQGQGSPLHF.

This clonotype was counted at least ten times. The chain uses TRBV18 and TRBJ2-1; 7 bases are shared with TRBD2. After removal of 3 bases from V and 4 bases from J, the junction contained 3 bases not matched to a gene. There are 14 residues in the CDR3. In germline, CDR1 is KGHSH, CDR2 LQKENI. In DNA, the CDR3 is TGTGCCAGCTCACCTCCAGCGGGGTACAATGAGCAGTTCTTC. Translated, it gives CASSPPAGYNEQFF. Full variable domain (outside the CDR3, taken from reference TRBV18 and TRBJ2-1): NAGVMQNPRHLVRRRGQEARLRCSPMKGHSHVYWYRQLPEEGLKFMVYLQKENIIDESGMPKERFSAEFPKEGPSILRIQQVVRGDSAAYFCASSPPAGYNEQFFGPGTRLTVL.